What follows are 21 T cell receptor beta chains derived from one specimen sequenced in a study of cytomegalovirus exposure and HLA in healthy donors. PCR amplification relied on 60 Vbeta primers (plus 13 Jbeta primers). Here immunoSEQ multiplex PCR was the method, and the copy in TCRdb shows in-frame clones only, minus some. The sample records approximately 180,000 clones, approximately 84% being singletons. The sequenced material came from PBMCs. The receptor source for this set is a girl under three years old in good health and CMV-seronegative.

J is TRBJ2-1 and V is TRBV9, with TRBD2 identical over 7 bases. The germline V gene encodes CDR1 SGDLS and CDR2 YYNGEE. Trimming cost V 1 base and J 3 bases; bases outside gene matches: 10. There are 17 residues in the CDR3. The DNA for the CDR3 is TGTGCCAGCAGCGTAAATGAGGCGGGAGCGTACTACAATGAGCAGTTCTTC. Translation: CASSVNEAGAYYNEQFF. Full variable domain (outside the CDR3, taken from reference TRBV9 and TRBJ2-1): DSGVTQTPKHLITATGQRVTLRCSPRSGDLSVYWYQQSLDQGLQFLIQYYNGEERAKGNILERFSAQQFPDLHSELNLSSLELGDSALYFCASSVNEAGAYYNEQFFGPGTRLTVL.

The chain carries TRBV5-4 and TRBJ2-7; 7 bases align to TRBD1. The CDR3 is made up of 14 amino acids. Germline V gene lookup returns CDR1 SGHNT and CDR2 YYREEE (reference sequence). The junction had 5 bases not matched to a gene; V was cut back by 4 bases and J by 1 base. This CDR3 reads CASSPGTASYEQYF. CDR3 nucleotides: TGTGCCAGCAGCCCTGGGACAGCTTCCTACGAGCAGTACTTC.

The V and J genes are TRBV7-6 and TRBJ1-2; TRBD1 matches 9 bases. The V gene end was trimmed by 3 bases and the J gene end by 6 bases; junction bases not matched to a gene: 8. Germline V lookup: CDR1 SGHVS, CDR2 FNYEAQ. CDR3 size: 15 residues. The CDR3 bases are TGTGCCAGCAGCTTGTTGGGACAGGGCCTCGATGGCTACACCTTC. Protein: CASSLLGQGLDGYTF.

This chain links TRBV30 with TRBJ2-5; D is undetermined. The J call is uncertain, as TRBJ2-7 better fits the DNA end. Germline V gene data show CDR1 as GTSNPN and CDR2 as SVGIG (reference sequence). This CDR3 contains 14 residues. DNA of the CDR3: TGTGCCTGGAGTGTACTTAAGGAGCCTTACGAGCAGTACTTC. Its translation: CAWSVLKEPYEQYF.

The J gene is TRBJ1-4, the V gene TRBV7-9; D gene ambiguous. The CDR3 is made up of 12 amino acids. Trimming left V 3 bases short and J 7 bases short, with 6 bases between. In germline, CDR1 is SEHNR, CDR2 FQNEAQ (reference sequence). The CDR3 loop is CASSLEGEKLFF. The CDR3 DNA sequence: TGTGCCAGCAGCTTGGAGGGTGAAAAACTGTTTTTT.

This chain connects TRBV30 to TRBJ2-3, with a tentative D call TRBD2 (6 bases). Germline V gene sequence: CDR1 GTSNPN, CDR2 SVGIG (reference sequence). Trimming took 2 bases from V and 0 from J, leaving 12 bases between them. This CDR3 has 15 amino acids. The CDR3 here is CAWSRRDLSTDTQYF. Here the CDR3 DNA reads TGTGCCTGGAGTAGACGGGACTTGAGCACAGATACGCAGTATTTT.

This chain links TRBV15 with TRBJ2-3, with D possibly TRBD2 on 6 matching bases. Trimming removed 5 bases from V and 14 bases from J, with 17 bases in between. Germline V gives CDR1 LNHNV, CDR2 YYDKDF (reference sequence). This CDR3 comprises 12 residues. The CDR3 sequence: CATSGWGTEAYF. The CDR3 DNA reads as TGTGCCACCAGCGGATGGGGGACTGAGGCGTATTTT. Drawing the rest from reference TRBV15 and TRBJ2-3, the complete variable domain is DAMVIQNPRYQVTQFGKPVTLSCSQTLNHNVMYWYQQKSSQAPKLLFHYYDKDFNNEADTPDNFQSRRPNTSFCFLDIRSPGLGDTAMYLCATSGWGTEAYFGPGTRLTVL.

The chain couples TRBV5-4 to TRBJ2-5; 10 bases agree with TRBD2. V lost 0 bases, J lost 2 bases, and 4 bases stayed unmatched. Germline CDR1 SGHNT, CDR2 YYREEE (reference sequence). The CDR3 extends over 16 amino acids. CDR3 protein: CASSLGRTSGQETQYF. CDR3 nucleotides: TGTGCCAGCAGCTTGGGGAGGACTAGCGGACAAGAGACCCAGTACTTC.

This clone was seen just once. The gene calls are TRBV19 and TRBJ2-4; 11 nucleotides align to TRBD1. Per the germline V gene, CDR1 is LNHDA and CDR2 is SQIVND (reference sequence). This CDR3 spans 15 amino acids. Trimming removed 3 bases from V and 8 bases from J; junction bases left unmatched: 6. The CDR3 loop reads CASSIWGQGEDIQYF. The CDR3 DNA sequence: TGTGCCAGTAGTATCTGGGGACAGGGGGAGGACATTCAGTACTTC.

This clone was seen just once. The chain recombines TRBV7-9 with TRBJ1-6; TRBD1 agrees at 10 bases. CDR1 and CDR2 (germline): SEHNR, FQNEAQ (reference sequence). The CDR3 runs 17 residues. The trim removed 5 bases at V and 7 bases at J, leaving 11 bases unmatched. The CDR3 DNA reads TGTGCCAGCAGCCAATCCAGCGGGACAGGGGACAATTCACCCCTCCACTTT. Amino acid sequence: CASSQSSGTGDNSPLHF. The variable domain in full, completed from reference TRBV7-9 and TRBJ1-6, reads DTGVSQNPRHKITKRGQNVTFRCDPISEHNRLYWYRQTLGQGPEFLTYFQNEAQLEKSRLLSDRFSAERPKGSFSTLEIQRTEQGDSAMYLCASSQSSGTGDNSPLHFGNGTRLTVT.

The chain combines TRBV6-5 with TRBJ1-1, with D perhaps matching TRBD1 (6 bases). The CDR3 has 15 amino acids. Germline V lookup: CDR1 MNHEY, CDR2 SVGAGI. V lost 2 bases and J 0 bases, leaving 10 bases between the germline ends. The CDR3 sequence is CASSYGGAVNTEAFF. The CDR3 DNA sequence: TGTGCCAGCAGTTACGGGGGGGCGGTGAACACTGAAGCTTTCTTT.

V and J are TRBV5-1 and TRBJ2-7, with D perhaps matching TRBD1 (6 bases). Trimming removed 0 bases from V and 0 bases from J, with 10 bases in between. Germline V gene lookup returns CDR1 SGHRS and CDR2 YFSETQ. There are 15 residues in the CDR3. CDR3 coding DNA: TGCGCCAGCAGCTTGGTTGACAGGTTCTCCTACGAGCAGTACTTC. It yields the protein CASSLVDRFSYEQYF.

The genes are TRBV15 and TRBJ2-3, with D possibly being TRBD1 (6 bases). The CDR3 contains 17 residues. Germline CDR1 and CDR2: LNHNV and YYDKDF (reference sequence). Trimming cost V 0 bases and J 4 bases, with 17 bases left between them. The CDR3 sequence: CATSRDRGGQGSDTQYF. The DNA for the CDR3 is TGTGCCACCAGCAGAGATCGTGGGGGTCAGGGGTCAGATACGCAGTATTTT. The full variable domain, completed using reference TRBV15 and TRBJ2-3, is DAMVIQNPRYQVTQFGKPVTLSCSQTLNHNVMYWYQQKSSQAPKLLFHYYDKDFNNEADTPDNFQSRRPNTSFCFLDIRSPGLGDTAMYLCATSRDRGGQGSDTQYFGPGTRLTVL.

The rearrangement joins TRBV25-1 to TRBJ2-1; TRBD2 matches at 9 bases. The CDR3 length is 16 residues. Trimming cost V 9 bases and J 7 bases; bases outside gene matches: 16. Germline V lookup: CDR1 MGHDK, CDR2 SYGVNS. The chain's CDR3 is CASMGTAGGPKNEQFF. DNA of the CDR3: TGTGCCAGTATGGGGACGGCGGGAGGGCCGAAAAATGAGCAGTTCTTC.

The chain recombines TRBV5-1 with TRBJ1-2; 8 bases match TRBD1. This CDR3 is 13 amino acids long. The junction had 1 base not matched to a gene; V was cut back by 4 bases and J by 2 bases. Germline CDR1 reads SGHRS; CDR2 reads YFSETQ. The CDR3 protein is CASSRTGNYGYTF. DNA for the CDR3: TGCGCCAGCAGCCGGACAGGGAACTATGGCTACACCTTC. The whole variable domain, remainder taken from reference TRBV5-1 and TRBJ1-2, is KAGVTQTPRYLIKTRGQQVTLSCSPISGHRSVSWYQQTPGQGLQFLFEYFSETQRNKGNFPGRFSGRQFSNSRSEMNVSTLELGDSALYLCASSRTGNYGYTFGSGTRLTVV.

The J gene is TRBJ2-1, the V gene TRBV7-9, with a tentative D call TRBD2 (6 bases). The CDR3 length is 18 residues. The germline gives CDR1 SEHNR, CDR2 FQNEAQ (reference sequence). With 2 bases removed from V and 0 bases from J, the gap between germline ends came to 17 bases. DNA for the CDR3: TGTGCCAGCAGCTTACCATATATCGGGGGTTACTCCTACAATGAGCAGTTCTTC. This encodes CASSLPYIGGYSYNEQFF.

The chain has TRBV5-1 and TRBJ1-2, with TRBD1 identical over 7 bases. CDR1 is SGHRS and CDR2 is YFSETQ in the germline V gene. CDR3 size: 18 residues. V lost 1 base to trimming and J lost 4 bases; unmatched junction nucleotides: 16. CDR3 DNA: TGCGCCAGCAGCTTGACAGCAGGACAGGCGACCCCTGGCTATGGCTACACCTTC. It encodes CASSLTAGQATPGYGYTF.

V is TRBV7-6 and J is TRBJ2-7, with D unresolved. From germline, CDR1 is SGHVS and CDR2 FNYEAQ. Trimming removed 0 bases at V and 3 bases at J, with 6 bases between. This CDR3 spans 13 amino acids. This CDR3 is CASSLARSYEQYF. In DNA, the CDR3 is TGTGCCAGCAGCTTAGCTCGGAGCTACGAGCAGTACTTC.

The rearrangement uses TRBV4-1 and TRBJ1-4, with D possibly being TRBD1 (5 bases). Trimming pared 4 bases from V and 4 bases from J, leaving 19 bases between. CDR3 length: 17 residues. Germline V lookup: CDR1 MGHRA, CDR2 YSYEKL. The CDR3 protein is CASSPLDGWGLNEKLFF. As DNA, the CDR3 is TGCGCCAGCAGCCCCCTTGATGGGTGGGGCCTTAATGAAAAACTGTTTTTT.

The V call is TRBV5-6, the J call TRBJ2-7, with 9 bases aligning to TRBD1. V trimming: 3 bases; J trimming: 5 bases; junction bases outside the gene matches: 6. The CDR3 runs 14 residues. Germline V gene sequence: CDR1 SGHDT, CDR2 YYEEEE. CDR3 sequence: CASSSGQGFNEQYF. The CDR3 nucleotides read TGTGCCAGCAGCTCGGGACAGGGATTCAACGAGCAGTACTTC.

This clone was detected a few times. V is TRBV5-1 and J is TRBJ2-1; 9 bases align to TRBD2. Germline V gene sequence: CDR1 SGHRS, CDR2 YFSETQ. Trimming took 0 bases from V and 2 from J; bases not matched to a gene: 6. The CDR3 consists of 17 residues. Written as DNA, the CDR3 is TGCGCCAGCAGCTTGGCTCTTAGCGGGAGTACCTACAATGAGCAGTTCTTC. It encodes CASSLALSGSTYNEQFF.